The 29 T cell receptor beta chains given below trace back to one sample, sequenced in a study of blood T cells in healthy people across ages. Sample-barcoded 5' priming and a J-beta primer mix drove a second PCR of roughly 6 to 12 cycles. TCRdb re-analysed the 5' RACE reads in MiXCR, keeping a single row per CDR3 protein. The sample comprises about 1.5 million distinct CDR3 sequences, around 40% of which are singletons, and roughly 3.7% rests with the top ten. Material: blood. These receptors were collected from a woman under 30 in good health.

This clonotype has only one observation. The V call is TRBV12-3 or TRBV12-4, the J call TRBJ1-2; weak D call: TRBD1 (6 bases). The CDR3 sequence is 13 residues long. V was pared by 5 bases and J by 7 bases, with 14 bases between. CDR3 coding DNA: TGTGCCAGCAGTCTTAACAGAGGGGGTGGCTACACCTTC. It codes for CASSLNRGGGYTF.

This clonotype was counted a few times. The V and J genes are TRBV29-1 and TRBJ2-7, with D perhaps matching TRBD1 (6 bases). The CDR3 spans 14 residues. Germline CDR1 reads SQVTM; CDR2 reads ANQGSEA. Trimming removed 2 bases at V and 2 bases at J, with 13 bases between. The CDR3 protein is CSVESEGGTYEQYF. The CDR3 DNA reads as TGCAGCGTTGAAAGTGAAGGGGGTACCTACGAGCAGTACTTC.

This chain uses TRBV20-1 with TRBJ2-1, with D possibly being TRBD2 (5 bases). Trimming left V 5 bases short and J 2 bases short, with 28 bases between. This CDR3 comprises 19 residues. Germline V gene lookup returns CDR1 DFQATT and CDR2 SNEGSKA (reference sequence). The DNA of the CDR3 is TGCAGTGCTCTAGAGAGGGAAGCGGCCCCGGGGTGGGCCTACAATGAGCAGTTCTTC. It is translated as CSALEREAAPGWAYNEQFF.

A few counts support this clonotype. J is TRBJ2-7 and V is TRBV6-5; no clear D gene. Germline V gene sequence: CDR1 MNHEY, CDR2 SVGAGI. The CDR3 runs 13 residues. Trimming removed 2 bases at V and 12 bases at J, with 17 bases between. DNA of the CDR3: TGTGCCAGCAGTTACGGGCTGGCCGGTCCTCGGTACTTC. Translation gives CASSYGLAGPRYF.

This chain uses TRBV5-1 with TRBJ1-1; D not resolved. This CDR3 is built from 13 residues. Per the germline V gene, CDR1 is SGHRS and CDR2 is YFSETQ. The germline V and J ends were trimmed by 4 bases and 1 base, with 8 bases remaining between them. The CDR3 DNA reads TGCGCCAGCAGCGTTATAAGGAACACTGAAGCTTTCTTT. It translates to CASSVIRNTEAFF. The full variable domain, its missing parts supplied by reference TRBV5-1 and TRBJ1-1, is KAGVTQTPRYLIKTRGQQVTLSCSPISGHRSVSWYQQTPGQGLQFLFEYFSETQRNKGNFPGRFSGRQFSNSRSEMNVSTLELGDSALYLCASSVIRNTEAFFGQGTRLTVV.

The chain employs TRBV20-1 and TRBJ2-1; the D gene is possibly TRBD2 (6 bases). The CDR3 runs 14 residues. CDR1 and CDR2 from the germline V gene are DFQATT and SNEGSKA (reference sequence). V lost 2 bases, J lost 8 bases, and 16 bases lay in between. CDR3 loop: CSARRGSGYYEQFF. The DNA for the CDR3 is TGCAGTGCTAGACGCGGCAGCGGGTATTATGAGCAGTTCTTC.

There are a few counts of this clonotype. The rearrangement joins TRBV7-9 to TRBJ2-1, with 11 bases matching TRBD2. Per the germline V gene, CDR1 is SEHNR and CDR2 is FQNEAQ (reference sequence). V lost 7 bases to trimming and J lost 3 bases; unmatched junction nucleotides: 11. There are 17 residues in the CDR3. CDR3: CASTQYPGLADYNEQFF. The CDR3 region has the DNA TGTGCCAGCACCCAATACCCGGGACTAGCGGACTACAATGAGCAGTTCTTC.

Points on this clonotype: Its ends do not fully match the called genes, so a read error is possible. The V call is TRBV24-1, the J call TRBJ1-5; D remains unclear. In germline, CDR1 is KGHDR, CDR2 SFDVKD. CDR3 size: 12 residues. CDR3 protein: CDTSDLNQPQHF. Here the CDR3 DNA reads TGTGACACCAGTGATCTTAATCAGCCCCAGCATTTT.

This clonotype has just a few counts. This chain joins TRBV29-1 and TRBJ2-1; D is unresolved. CDR3 size: 13 residues. Germline loops: CDR1 SQVTM, CDR2 ANQGSEA. The ends were cut back, 4 bases at V and 0 bases at J, with 7 bases in the middle. The CDR3 nucleotides are TGCAGCGTTGCGGTGAGCTCCTACAATGAGCAGTTCTTC. Protein sequence: CSVAVSSYNEQFF.

The chain has TRBV6-2 or TRBV6-3 and TRBJ1-2, with D perhaps being TRBD1 or TRBD2 (5 bases each). The end of the DNA is better explained by TRBJ2-5, so the J call may be wrong. The CDR3 extends over 13 amino acids. Per the germline V gene, CDR1 is MNHEY and CDR2 is SVGEGT. The CDR3 DNA is TGTGCCAGCATCCGAGGGGACGGGGAGACCCAGTACTTC. Encoded protein: CASIRGDGETQYF.

This clonotype was seen once. This sequence joins TRBV5-6 and TRBJ2-3; the D is unclear. Deletions cut 3 bases from V and 4 bases from J, with 9 bases between. The CDR3 is 13 residues long. From germline, CDR1 is SGHDT and CDR2 YYEEEE. CDR3 residues: CASSSPSADTQYF. In DNA form, the CDR3 reads TGTGCCAGCAGCTCTCCCTCCGCAGATACGCAGTATTTT. Looking up the rest from reference TRBV5-6 and TRBJ2-3 gives the full variable domain: DAGVTQSPTHLIKTRGQQVTLRCSPKSGHDTVSWYQQALGQGPQFIFQYYEEEERQRGNFPDRFSGHQFPNYSSELNVNALLLGDSALYLCASSSPSADTQYFGPGTRLTVL.

The chain links TRBV4-2 to TRBJ2-1, with D hard to call. This CDR3 is 12 amino acids long. V was trimmed by 5 bases and J by 6 bases, leaving 8 bases between them. The germline gives CDR1 LGHNA, CDR2 YNFKEQ. CDR3 in DNA: TGTGCCAGCAGCACCCCCTTCAATGAGCAGTTCTTC. It is translated as CASSTPFNEQFF.

The J gene is TRBJ1-1, the V gene TRBV7-2; TRBD1 is a possible D gene (5 bases). This CDR3 spans 14 amino acids. Between the trimmed V and J ends, which lost 6 bases and 13 bases, there was a span of 24 bases. The germline CDR1 and CDR2 sequences are SGHTA and FQGNSA. The CDR3 DNA is TGTGCCAGCAGTTTTACCGGGACCGCCTTAAAAGGTTTCTTT. Translating it yields CASSFTGTALKGFF.

V gene TRBV29-1 combines with J gene TRBJ2-5, with D maybe TRBD2 (6 bases). The CDR3 runs 16 residues. The V end lost 5 bases, the J end lost 4 bases, and 23 bases lay between the germline ends. CDR1 is SQVTM, CDR2 ANQGSEA, per germline. The CDR3 DNA reads TGCAGCGTTCGCCCTTCCCTACAGGTCGGGGGAGAGACCCAGTACTTC. Translation: CSVRPSLQVGGETQYF.

This clonotype was observed a handful of times. This chain uses TRBV15 with TRBJ2-7; D not resolved. The V and J ends lost 0 bases and 0 bases respectively, with 9 bases between them. CDR3 length: 15 amino acids. Germline-derived CDR1 and CDR2 are LNHNV and YYDKDF (reference sequence). CDR3 protein: CATSRDWGYSYEQYF. The CDR3 coding sequence is TGTGCCACCAGCAGAGATTGGGGTTACTCCTACGAGCAGTACTTC.

The CDR3 loop reads CASSQDSTAAGAKNIQYF. CDR3 nucleotides: TGCGCCAGCAGCCAAGATTCAACGGCAGCTGGAGCCAAAAACATTCAGTACTTC. The chain uses TRBV4-3 and TRBJ2-4; no clear D. The CDR3 sequence is 18 residues long. Germline V gene sequence: CDR1 LGHNA, CDR2 YSLEER. Deletions cut 0 bases from V and 0 bases from J, with 15 bases between.

The V gene is TRBV5-1, the J gene TRBJ2-7, with TRBD1 matching 9 bases. The length of the CDR3 is 14 residues. The junction had 6 bases not matched to a gene; V was cut back by 5 bases and J by 3 bases. Per the germline V gene, CDR1 is SGHRS and CDR2 is YFSETQ. CDR3 in amino acids: CASSRDRDNYEQYF. Written as DNA, the CDR3 is TGCGCCAGCAGTCGGGACAGGGACAACTACGAGCAGTACTTC.

For the CDR3, the DNA is TGCAGCGTTTGGTTCTATAGCGGAATACTTACAGATGAGCAGTTCTTC. It encodes CSVWFYSGILTDEQFF. V usage is TRBV29-1 and J usage is TRBJ2-1, with D possibly matching TRBD2 (6 bases). Looked up from germline, CDR1 is SQVTM and CDR2 is ANQGSEA. V was shortened by 5 bases and J by 8 bases, with 25 bases between the two germline ends. This CDR3 is 16 amino acids long.

The V gene is TRBV20-1, the J gene TRBJ2-3; the D gene is possibly TRBD2 (5 bases). Trimming left V 3 bases short and J 1 base short, with 20 bases between. This CDR3 is 17 amino acids long. Germline values: CDR1 DFQATT, CDR2 SNEGSKA (reference sequence). In DNA, the CDR3 is TGCAGTGCTAGTCCGGGGATTTCTATTAGCGGCACAGATACGCAGTATTTT. It translates to CSASPGISISGTDTQYF.

This chain links TRBV5-1 with TRBJ2-3; possibly TRBD2 for D (6 bases). The CDR3 is 14 amino acids. Trimming left V 6 bases short and J 3 bases short, with 14 bases between. The germline V gene has CDR1 SGHRS and CDR2 YFSETQ. In DNA form, the CDR3 reads TGCGCCAGCACCCCAGGACTACTTACAGATACGCAGTATTTT. Its translation: CASTPGLLTDTQYF.

This clonotype occurred a few times. The chain combines TRBV10-3 with TRBJ2-1; weak D call: TRBD2 (7 bases). The V gene lost 6 bases and the J gene lost 6 bases, with 12 bases spanning the gap. The CDR3 length is 13 residues. From germline, CDR1 is ENHRY and CDR2 SYGVKD. CDR3 bases: TGTGCCATCAGGGGGGGGCCGGGCAATGAGCAGTTCTTC. This encodes CAIRGGPGNEQFF.

With regard to this clonotype: The junction departs from germline at one end; a sequencing error may be responsible. V is TRBV2 and J is TRBJ2-5, with D possibly TRBD2 on 7 matching bases. The CDR3 extends over 15 amino acids. Germline CDR1 is SNHLY and CDR2 is FYNNEI. The CDR3 nucleotides are TGTACCAGCAGTGAAGAGGGGGGGGAATTAGAGACCCAGTACTTC. Its protein product is CTSSEEGGELETQYF.

This clonotype was counted between two and nine times. The chain links TRBV15 to TRBJ2-1; 9 nucleotides line up with TRBD2. Germline trimming cut 6 bases from V and 5 bases from J; bases unmatched to any gene: 8. The CDR3 is 15 residues long. Germline V gene data show CDR1 as LNHNV and CDR2 as YYDKDF (reference sequence). The CDR3, as DNA: TGTGCCACCAGAATAACGGGACTAGCTGACAATGAGCAGTTCTTC. Protein sequence: CATRITGLADNEQFF.

This clonotype was observed a few times. The chain links TRBV27 to TRBJ2-7; 11 bases align to TRBD2. V lost 3 bases and J lost 4; bases outside the gene matches: 5. The CDR3 is made up of 15 amino acids. Germline assignment: CDR1 MNHEY and CDR2 SMNVEV (reference sequence). In nucleotides, the CDR3 is TGTGCCAGCAGTTTTTCGACTAGCGGGAAGTACGAGCAGTACTTC. This encodes CASSFSTSGKYEQYF.

The rearrangement links TRBV20-1 to TRBJ2-7; weak D call: TRBD1 (5 bases). The last part of the DNA fits TRBJ2-5 better; the J call may be wrong. Germline values: CDR1 DFQATT, CDR2 SNEGSKA (reference sequence). The CDR3 has 14 amino acids. This CDR3 reads CSARAQGWRETQYF. The CDR3 DNA follows: TGCAGTGCTAGAGCCCAGGGCTGGAGAGAGACCCAGTACTTC.

There are many counts of this clonotype. The rearrangement links TRBV29-1 to TRBJ2-7; D is unresolved. In germline, CDR1 is SQVTM, CDR2 ANQGSEA. The CDR3 is 12 residues long. Trimming cost V 4 bases and J 1 base, with 8 bases left between them. CDR3 coding DNA: TGCAGCGTTGGGGAAGCATCCTACGAGCAGTACTTC. This sequence encodes CSVGEASYEQYF.

In its sample, this clonotype was seen a few times. The chain uses TRBV20-1 and TRBJ2-3; 10 bases are shared with TRBD2. The V segment lost 6 bases and the J segment 8 bases; nucleotides outside the gene matches: 8. The CDR3 runs to 13 residues. CDR1 is DFQATT, CDR2 SNEGSKA, per germline (reference sequence). The CDR3 loop is CSARRLAGVTQYF. The CDR3 DNA follows: TGCAGTGCCCGCCGGCTAGCGGGGGTTACGCAGTATTTT.

The rearrangement uses TRBV4-3 and TRBJ1-4, with D perhaps TRBD1 (5 bases). V shed 3 bases and J shed 7 bases, with 15 bases lying between them. The CDR3 has 15 residues. The germline CDR1 and CDR2 sequences are LGHNA and YSLEER. Here the CDR3 reads CASSQSPGRGEKLFF. The DNA of the CDR3 is TGCGCCAGCAGCCAGTCACCGGGGCGCGGTGAAAAACTGTTTTTT.

CDR3 DNA: TGTGCCAGCAGCCCTACAGGGGTCGGCACTGAAGCTTTCTTT. This gives the protein CASSPTGVGTEAFF. The chain has TRBV11-2 and TRBJ1-1; 7 nucleotides agree with TRBD1. The CDR3 consists of 14 residues. Looked up from germline, CDR1 is SGHAT and CDR2 is FQNNGV. Losses at the gene ends were 5 bases for V and 4 bases for J; bases not matched to a gene: 7.